The 21 T cell receptor beta chains in this list originate from one sample, sequenced in a study of blood T cells in healthy people across ages. Using a J-beta primer mix together with a sample-barcoded 5' primer, a second PCR was run for roughly 7 to 12 cycles. TCRdb itself ran the 5' RACE reads through MiXCR, one entry per CDR3 protein. The sample comprises about 1.7 million distinct CDR3 sequences, roughly 27% of which are singletons, and 7.7% rests with the top ten. Input material: blood. These TCRs come from a woman in her 30s in good health.

The chain links TRBV7-2 to TRBJ2-1; a weak D match, TRBD2 (5 bases). Per the germline V gene, CDR1 is SGHTA and CDR2 is FQGNSA. The CDR3 has 17 residues. V lost 0 bases and J 1 base, leaving 13 bases between the germline ends. For the CDR3, the DNA is TGTGCCAGCAGCTTAGCGGTAATACGGGATTCCTACAATGAGCAGTTCTTC. The encoded protein is CASSLAVIRDSYNEQFF.

In the case of this clonotype: Possible read error: a much larger clone is one base away. The V call is TRBV5-1, the J call TRBJ2-1; either TRBD1 or TRBD2 may supply D (6 bases each). Germline loops: CDR1 SGHRS, CDR2 YFSETQ. CDR3 length: 14 amino acids. In DNA, the CDR3 is TGCGCCAGCAGCTTGAAACAGGGAGGTGGGGAGCAGCTCTTC. It specifies CASSLKQGGGEQLF.

The chain has TRBV19 and TRBJ2-7; TRBD1 matches at 12 bases. The tail of the sequence fits TRBJ2-5 better, so the J call may be wrong. Germline lookup yields CDR1 LNHDA and CDR2 SQIVND (reference sequence). This CDR3 is 16 amino acids long. The CDR3 DNA reads TGTGCCAGTAGACAGTCCGGGACAGGGGGCAAAGAGACCCAGTACTTC. It specifies CASRQSGTGGKETQYF.

The chain uses TRBV12-3 or TRBV12-4 and TRBJ2-7, with D unresolved. Trimming took off 3 bases at V and 3 bases at J, with 12 bases between the two ends. CDR3 length: 14 amino acids. CDR3 in amino acids: CASSFLDGDYEQYF. CDR3 DNA: TGTGCCAGCAGTTTCTTGGACGGAGACTACGAGCAGTACTTC.

Concerning this clonotype: With a much larger clone just one base away, this may be a read error. The rearrangement joins TRBV24-1 to TRBJ2-5; 7 positions match TRBD2. This CDR3 has 17 amino acids. Germline trimming cut 5 bases from V and 3 bases from J; bases unmatched to any gene: 14. Germline V CDR1 and CDR2: KGHDR, SFDVKD. The CDR3 here is CATSALGGTGSKETQYF. Written as DNA, the CDR3 is TGTGCCACCAGTGCCCTGGGAGGGACTGGCAGCAAAGAGACCCAGTACTTC.

The chain joins TRBV20-1 to TRBJ2-1; 10 bases agree with TRBD2. Per germline, CDR1 DFQATT and CDR2 SNEGSKA (reference sequence). V gave up 1 base and J gave up 4 bases; unmatched junction bases: 4. The CDR3 has 15 residues. The CDR3 reads CSARVIAGGYNEQFF. The CDR3 DNA reads TGCAGTGCTAGAGTCATAGCGGGGGGATACAATGAGCAGTTCTTC.

In this sample, this clonotype turned up a few times. The rearrangement joins TRBV20-1 to TRBJ2-1; 11 nucleotides match TRBD1. V trimming: 3 bases; J trimming: 3 bases; junction bases outside the gene matches: 1. This CDR3 region has 14 residues. CDR1 DFQATT and CDR2 SNEGSKA come from the germline V gene (reference sequence). This CDR3 is CSASGTGGYNEQFF. In nucleotides, the CDR3 is TGCAGTGCTAGCGGGACAGGGGGCTACAATGAGCAGTTCTTC.

To note about this clonotype: A much larger clone differs by one base, so this may be a read error. This chain connects TRBV20-1 to TRBJ2-1; D ambiguous. This CDR3 contains 15 residues. V lost 3 bases, J lost 4 bases, and 16 bases lay in between. The germline V gene encodes CDR1 DFQATT and CDR2 SNEGSKA (reference sequence). The CDR3 reads CSARFQRFAYNEQFF. CDR3 DNA sequence: TGCAGTGCTAGGTTCCAGAGATTCGCTTACAATGAGCAGTTCTTC.

This clonotype was seen a handful of times. The chain recombines TRBV5-1 with TRBJ2-3; D may correspond to TRBD1 or TRBD2 (5 bases each). V shed 0 bases and J shed 3 bases, with 17 bases lying between them. This CDR3 is 17 amino acids long. Per the germline V gene, CDR1 is SGHRS and CDR2 is YFSETQ. This chain's CDR3 is CASSLVGTSSSTDTQYF. CDR3 bases: TGCGCCAGCAGCTTGGTCGGGACGTCGAGTTCGACAGATACGCAGTATTTT.

J is TRBJ2-7 and V is TRBV21-1. TRBV21-1 is a documented pseudogene. The CDR3 spans 22 residues. As DNA, the CDR3 is TGTGCCAGCAGCATCTACTCGACAAGGATTATACGAGCTCGACAAGAATTATACGAGCAGTACTTC. Residues: CASSIYSTRIIRARQELYEQYF.

The chain carries TRBV24-1 and TRBJ2-5; D may correspond to TRBD1 or TRBD2 (5 bases each). The germline V and J ends were trimmed by 3 bases and 2 bases, with 12 bases remaining between them. Germline values: CDR1 KGHDR, CDR2 SFDVKD. The CDR3 totals 15 residues. The CDR3 DNA sequence: TGTGCCACCAGTGATCCCCGGGACGTACAAGAGACCCAGTACTTC. It codes for CATSDPRDVQETQYF.

This clonotype was detected ten times or more. The chain employs TRBV28 and TRBJ1-2; weak D call: TRBD1 (6 bases). The length of the CDR3 is 11 residues. Trimming stripped 8 bases from V and 6 bases from J, with 10 bases between. Germline-derived CDR1 and CDR2 are MDHEN and SYDVKM. This CDR3 is CASRRQDGYTF. The DNA of the CDR3 is TGTGCCAGCCGACGACAGGATGGCTACACCTTC.

In this sample, this clonotype turned up many times. This chain connects TRBV9 to TRBJ2-7, with a weak D call TRBD1 (5 bases). The CDR3 has 15 amino acids. Trimming left V 3 bases short and J 3 bases short, with 16 bases between. Germline lookup yields CDR1 SGDLS and CDR2 YYNGEE. The CDR3 region is CASSEGNGNFYEQYF. CDR3 DNA: TGTGCCAGCAGCGAGGGGAACGGTAACTTCTACGAGCAGTACTTC. The entire variable domain, with the rest obtained from reference TRBV9 and TRBJ2-7, is as follows: DSGVTQTPKHLITATGQRVTLRCSPRSGDLSVYWYQQSLDQGLQFLIQYYNGEERAKGNILERFSAQQFPDLHSELNLSSLELGDSALYFCASSEGNGNFYEQYFGPGTRLTVT.

This chain connects TRBV4-1 to TRBJ2-4, with D unresolved. The J call is uncertain, as TRBJ2-7 better fits the DNA end. The CDR3 spans 15 residues. Per the germline V gene, CDR1 is MGHRA and CDR2 is YSYEKL. CDR3 nucleotide sequence: TGCGCCAGCAGCCAGGGTTGGGGAACTCAAAACGAGCAGTACTTC. Amino acid sequence: CASSQGWGTQNEQYF.

Comments on this clonotype: An end of the junction differs from the germline gene, which may be a read error. DNA for the CDR3: TGCAGGGCTAGTTTGTCGACCTACGAGCAGTACTTC. This sequence encodes CRASLSTYEQYF. This rearrangement joins TRBV20-1 to TRBJ2-7; D not certain. The CDR3 has 12 residues. Germline lookup yields CDR1 DFQATT and CDR2 SNEGSKA (reference sequence).

This clonotype came up a few times. The CDR3 loop reads CSVRAGGGTQPQHF. The CDR3 nucleotides are TGCAGTGTGAGGGCAGGGGGGGGTACTCAGCCCCAGCATTTT. The chain recombines TRBV20-1 with TRBJ1-5, with 7 positions matching TRBD1. The CDR3 loop spans 14 amino acids. Germline CDR1 and CDR2: DFQATT and SNEGSKA (reference sequence). With V trimmed by 7 bases and J by 6 bases, 12 bases remained unmatched.

This clonotype was recorded a few times. The chain recombines TRBV20-1 with TRBJ2-5, with 8 bases identical to TRBD2. The CDR3 is 14 residues long. Per the germline V gene, CDR1 is DFQATT and CDR2 is SNEGSKA (reference sequence). Trimming removed 1 base from V and 6 bases from J; junction bases left unmatched: 7. Here the CDR3 reads CSARVGSGTQTQYF. DNA of the CDR3: TGCAGTGCTAGAGTGGGTAGCGGGACCCAGACCCAGTACTTC.

To note about this clonotype: Sequence at one end of the junction differs from germline and may be a read error. The V and J genes are TRBV5-1 and TRBJ2-5; D remains unclear. The length of the CDR3 is 13 residues. The V gene's germline CDR1 is SGHRS and CDR2 YFSETQ. The CDR3 is CACSRTELGTQYF. The CDR3 DNA follows: TGCGCCTGCAGTCGGACGGAGTTGGGGACCCAGTACTTC. The full variable domain, its missing parts supplied by reference TRBV5-1 and TRBJ2-5, is KAGVTQTPRYLIKTRGQQVTLSCSPISGHRSVSWYQQTPGQGLQFLFEYFSETQRNKGNFPGRFSGRQFSNSRSEMNVSTLELGDSALYLCACSRTELGTQYFGPGTRLLVL.

In this sample, this clonotype turned up a few times. The CDR3 protein is CASSGVAETWAGEQFF. The DNA of the CDR3 is TGTGCCAGCAGCGGGGTAGCGGAGACCTGGGCGGGTGAGCAGTTCTTC. The chain recombines TRBV3-1 with TRBJ2-1, with D tentatively TRBD2 (6 bases). V gave up 5 bases and J gave up 9 bases, with 23 bases separating them. CDR3 size: 16 residues. Per germline, CDR1 LGHDT and CDR2 YNNKEL (reference sequence).

J is TRBJ2-4 and V is TRBV7-9; D unclear. V shed 2 bases and J shed 13 bases, with 27 bases lying between them. Germline V gene lookup returns CDR1 SEHNR and CDR2 FQNEAQ (reference sequence). The CDR3 covers 17 residues. CDR3 sequence (DNA): TGTGCCAGCAGCTTATCGTTAGTAAGGATTAACTACAATGAGCAGTACTTC. Its protein is CASSLSLVRINYNEQYF.

This clonotype was seen more than once but under ten times. This chain connects TRBV7-9 to TRBJ2-5; D is unclear. Deletions cut 0 bases from V and 3 bases from J, with 23 bases between. Germline V CDR1 and CDR2: SEHNR, FQNEAQ (reference sequence). The CDR3 is 19 residues long. DNA of the CDR3: TGTGCCAGCAGCTTAGCGGATATCGTACACCTTAATAGGAAAGAGACCCAGTACTTC. It encodes CASSLADIVHLNRKETQYF.